This entry describes one T cell receptor (beta chain). Its antigen remains unidentified. This specimen belongs to a study of T cell responses to AZD1222 COVID-19 vaccine. Assay used: immunoSEQ multiplex PCR; TCRdb lists only in-frame clones, some missing. Altogether 70,000 or so clones are present, 83% being singletons, with the ten largest covering roughly 23%. With 4 bases clipped from V and 6 bases from J, the junction kept 8 bases outside the gene matches. CDR3 length: 14 residues. Germline V lookup: CDR1 MNHEY, CDR2 SVGAGI. The study, taken as a whole, reports: CD4 TCRs associated with vaccination spanned spike, dominating at 160-218 and 743-854. Baseline seropositives among AZD1222 recipients totaled only five to seven. White British ancestry dominated among donors, who included more females, and clonal diversity was possibly underestimated.

The specimen was peripheral blood, collected 28 days after the second AZD1222 dose. The TCR was taken from an adult who received the AZD1222 COVID-19 vaccine. V is TRBV6-5 and J is TRBJ1-1; 7 bases are a match to TRBD1. The CDR3, as DNA: TGTGCCAGCAGTTCCCTACACGGACAGGCTGAAGCTTTCTTT. Its protein is CASSSLHGQAEAFF.